The T cell receptor beta chain under discussion was sequenced for a study of PD-L1 blockade in urothelial cancer. Study in general: From about 2014, patients received atezolizumab, given as 1,200 mg intravenously every 3 weeks. Overall study findings and caveats: Enhanced expansion of tumor-associated blood clones at 3 weeks characterized durable-benefit patients.

Time point reported: pretreatment peripheral blood. Enrolled patients showed locally advanced or metastatic urothelial carcinoma. Pretreatment sampling and on-treatment sampling together yielded between 1 and 8 samples for each patient. The assay was immunoSEQ multiplex PCR, and TCRdb's table has in-frame clones only and misses some. The sample consists of under 70,000 clones, 81% of them appearing once. Germline CDR1 and CDR2: MDHEN and SYDVKM. V lost 5 bases and J lost 5; bases outside the gene matches: 7. The CDR3 has 14 amino acids. Note on this clone: Its antigen is not identified.

The clonotype originates from a man between 65 and 80 years old with urothelial cancer. The chain has TRBV28 and TRBJ1-2, with 8 bases that match TRBD1. The source material was PBMCs, sampled around atezolizumab (anti-PD-L1) treatment. The DNA of the CDR3 is TGTGCCAGCAGTGTCGGACAGGGCCTTTATGGCTACACCTTC. This sequence encodes CASSVGQGLYGYTF.